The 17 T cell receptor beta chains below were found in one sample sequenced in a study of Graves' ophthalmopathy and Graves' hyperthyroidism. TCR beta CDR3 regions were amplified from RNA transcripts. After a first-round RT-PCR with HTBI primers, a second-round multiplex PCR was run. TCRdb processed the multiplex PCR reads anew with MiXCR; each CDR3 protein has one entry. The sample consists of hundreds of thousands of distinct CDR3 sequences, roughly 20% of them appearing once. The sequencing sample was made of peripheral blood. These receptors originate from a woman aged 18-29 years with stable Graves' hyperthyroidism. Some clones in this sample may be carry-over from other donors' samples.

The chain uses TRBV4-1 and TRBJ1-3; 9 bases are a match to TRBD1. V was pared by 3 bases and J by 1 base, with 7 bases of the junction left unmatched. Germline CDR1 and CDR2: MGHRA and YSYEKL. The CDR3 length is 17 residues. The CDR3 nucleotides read TGCGCCAGCAGCCACCAGGACAGGGGATCTTCTGGAAACACCATATATTTT. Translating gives CASSHQDRGSSGNTIYF.

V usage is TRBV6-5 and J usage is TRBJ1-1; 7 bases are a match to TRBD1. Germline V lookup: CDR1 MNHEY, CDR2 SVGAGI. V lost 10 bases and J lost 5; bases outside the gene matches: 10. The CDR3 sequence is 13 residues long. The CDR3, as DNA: TGTGCCACATTAGACAGGGCGGGGACTGAAGCTTTCTTT. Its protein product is CATLDRAGTEAFF.

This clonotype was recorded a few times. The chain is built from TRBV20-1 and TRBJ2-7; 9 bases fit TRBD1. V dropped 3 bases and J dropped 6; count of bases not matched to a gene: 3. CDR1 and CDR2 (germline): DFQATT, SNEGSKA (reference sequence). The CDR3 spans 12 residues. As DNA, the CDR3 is TGCAGTGCTAGGGACAGGGGACCCGAGCAGTACTTC. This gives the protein CSARDRGPEQYF.

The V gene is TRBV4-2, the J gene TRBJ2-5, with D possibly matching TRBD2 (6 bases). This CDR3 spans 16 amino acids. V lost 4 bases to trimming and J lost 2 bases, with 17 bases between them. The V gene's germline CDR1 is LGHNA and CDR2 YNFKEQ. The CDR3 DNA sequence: TGTGCCAGCAGCCGCGCACCCCGGGACTCTCAAGAGACCCAGTACTTC. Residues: CASSRAPRDSQETQYF.

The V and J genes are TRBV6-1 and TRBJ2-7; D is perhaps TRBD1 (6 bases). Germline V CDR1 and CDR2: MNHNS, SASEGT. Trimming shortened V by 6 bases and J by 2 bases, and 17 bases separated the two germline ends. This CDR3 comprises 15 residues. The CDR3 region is CASSPDRGNTYEQYF. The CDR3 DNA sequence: TGTGCCAGCAGCCCGGACAGAGGAAACACCTACGAGCAGTACTTC.

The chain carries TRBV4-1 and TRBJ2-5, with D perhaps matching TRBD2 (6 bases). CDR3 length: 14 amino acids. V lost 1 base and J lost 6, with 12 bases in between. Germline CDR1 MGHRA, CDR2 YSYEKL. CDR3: CASSQVGGAKTQYF. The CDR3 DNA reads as TGCGCCAGCAGCCAAGTCGGGGGAGCAAAGACCCAGTACTTC.

CDR3 in DNA: TGTGCCAGCAGCTTTGGGCCGGGGACGAACACCGGGGAGCTGTTTTTT. Protein sequence: CASSFGPGTNTGELFF. J is TRBJ2-2 and V is TRBV5-6; maybe TRBD2 (5 bases). CDR1 and CDR2 from the germline V gene are SGHDT and YYEEEE. V dropped 2 bases and J dropped 0 bases, with 11 bases sitting between them. The CDR3 extends over 16 amino acids.

This chain's CDR3 is CASRKAGAGGSNMLEQYF. The CDR3 DNA reads as TGTGCCAGCAGGAAGGCCGGGGCAGGGGGCTCCAACATGCTCGAGCAGTACTTC. V usage is TRBV11-2 and J usage is TRBJ2-7; 8 bases align to TRBD1. Germline lookup yields CDR1 SGHAT and CDR2 FQNNGV. The CDR3 extends over 18 amino acids. The ends lost 6 bases at V and 6 bases at J; junction bases unmatched: 22.

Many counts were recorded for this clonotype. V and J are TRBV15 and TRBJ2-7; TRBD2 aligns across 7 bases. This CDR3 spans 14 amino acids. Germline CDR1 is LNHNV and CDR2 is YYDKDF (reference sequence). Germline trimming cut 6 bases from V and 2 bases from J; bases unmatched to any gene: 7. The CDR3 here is CATSSGTTTYEQYF. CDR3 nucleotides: TGTGCCACCAGTTCCGGGACTACAACCTACGAGCAGTACTTC.

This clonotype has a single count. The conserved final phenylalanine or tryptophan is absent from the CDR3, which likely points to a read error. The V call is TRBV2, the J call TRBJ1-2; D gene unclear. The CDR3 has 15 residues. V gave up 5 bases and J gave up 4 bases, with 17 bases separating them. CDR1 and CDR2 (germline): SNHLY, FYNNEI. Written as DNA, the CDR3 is TGTGCCAGCAGTTTTGCGAACAGAAGGTCCTATGGCTACACCGTC. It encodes CASSFANRRSYGYTV.

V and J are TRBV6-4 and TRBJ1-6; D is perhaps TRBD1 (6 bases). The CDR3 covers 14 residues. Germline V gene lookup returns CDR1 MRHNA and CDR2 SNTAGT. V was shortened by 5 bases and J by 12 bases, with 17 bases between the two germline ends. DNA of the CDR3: TGTGCCAGCAGTCGTACTGGGGGCAGAGGACCCCTCCACTTT. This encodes CASSRTGGRGPLHF.

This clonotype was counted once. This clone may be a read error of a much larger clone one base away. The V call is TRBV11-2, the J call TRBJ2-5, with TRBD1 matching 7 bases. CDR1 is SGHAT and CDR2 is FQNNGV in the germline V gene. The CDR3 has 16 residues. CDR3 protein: CASSLVAGTAQETQDF. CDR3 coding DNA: TGTGCCAGCAGCTTAGTGGCTGGGACAGCTCAAGAGACCCAGGACTTC.

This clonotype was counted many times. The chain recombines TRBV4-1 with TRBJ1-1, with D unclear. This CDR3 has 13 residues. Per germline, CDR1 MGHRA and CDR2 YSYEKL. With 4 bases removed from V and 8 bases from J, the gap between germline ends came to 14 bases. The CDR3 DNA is TGCGCCAGCAGCCTTTATTTTTTAGAAGAAGCTTTCTTT. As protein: CASSLYFLEEAFF.

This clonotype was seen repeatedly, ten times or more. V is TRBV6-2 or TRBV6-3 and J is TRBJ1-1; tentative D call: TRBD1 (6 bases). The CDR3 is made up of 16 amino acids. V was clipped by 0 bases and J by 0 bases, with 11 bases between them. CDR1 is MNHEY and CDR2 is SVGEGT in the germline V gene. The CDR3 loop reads CASSYSRGSLNTEAFF. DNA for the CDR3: TGTGCCAGCAGTTACTCGAGGGGGTCTCTGAACACTGAAGCTTTCTTT.

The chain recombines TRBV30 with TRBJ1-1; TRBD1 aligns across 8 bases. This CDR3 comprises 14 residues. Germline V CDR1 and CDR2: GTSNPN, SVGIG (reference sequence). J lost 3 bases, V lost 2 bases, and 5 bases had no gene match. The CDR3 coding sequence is TGTGCCTGGAGTAGGGGACAGGTAGACACTGAAGCTTTCTTT. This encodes CAWSRGQVDTEAFF.

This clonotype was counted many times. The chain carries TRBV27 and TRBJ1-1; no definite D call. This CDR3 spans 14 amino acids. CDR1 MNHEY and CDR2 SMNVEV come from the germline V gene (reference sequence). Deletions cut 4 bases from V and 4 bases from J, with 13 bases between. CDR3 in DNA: TGTGCCAGCAGTTCTAACATGGGGTCCACTGAAGCTTTCTTT. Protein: CASSSNMGSTEAFF.

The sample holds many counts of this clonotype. Here the CDR3 DNA reads TGCAGTGCTAGAGATCCCGGGGGGGGTACCAAGAGACCCCAGTACTTC. It specifies CSARDPGGGTKRPQYF. The V call is TRBV20-1, the J call TRBJ2-5, with 8 nucleotides matching TRBD2. CDR1 and CDR2 (germline): DFQATT, SNEGSKA (reference sequence). This CDR3 has 16 residues. V shed 0 bases, J shed 9 bases, and the junction held 15 bases outside the gene matches.